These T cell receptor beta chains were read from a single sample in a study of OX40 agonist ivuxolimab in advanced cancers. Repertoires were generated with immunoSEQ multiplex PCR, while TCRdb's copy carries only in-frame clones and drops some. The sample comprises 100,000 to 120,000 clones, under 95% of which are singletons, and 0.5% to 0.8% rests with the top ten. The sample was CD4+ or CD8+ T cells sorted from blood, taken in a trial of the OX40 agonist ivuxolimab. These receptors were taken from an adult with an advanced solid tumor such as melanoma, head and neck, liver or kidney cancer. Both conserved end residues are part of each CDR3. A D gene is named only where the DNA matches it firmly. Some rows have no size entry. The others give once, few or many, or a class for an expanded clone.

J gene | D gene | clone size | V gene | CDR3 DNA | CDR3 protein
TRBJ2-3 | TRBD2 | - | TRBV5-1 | TGCGCCAGCGGCCCGGGACTAGCGGGAGGTATTGATACGCAGTATTTT | CASGPGLAGGIDTQYF
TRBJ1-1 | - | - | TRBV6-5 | TGTGCCAGCAGTTACTCGAGGGCAGAGAACACTGAAGCTTTCTTT | CASSYSRAENTEAFF
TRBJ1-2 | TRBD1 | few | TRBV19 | TGTGCCAGTGGACAGGGTCGGCGTAACTATGGCTACACCTTC | CASGQGRRNYGYTF
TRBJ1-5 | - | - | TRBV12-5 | TGTGCTAGTGGTTGCCCCAGGGAGAGTCCCAATCAGCCCCAGCATTTT | CASGCPRESPNQPQHF
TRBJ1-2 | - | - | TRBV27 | TGTGCCAGCAGTTTATCCACCGACTCTAGATATGGCTACACCTTC | CASSLSTDSRYGYTF
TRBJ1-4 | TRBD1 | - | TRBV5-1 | TGCGCCAGCAGCTCGGACAGGACGGGGGAAAAACTGTTTTTT | CASSSDRTGEKLFF
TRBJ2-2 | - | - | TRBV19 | TGTGCCAGTATGTGGGGGGGCCGGAACACCGGGGAGCTGTTTTTT | CASMWGGRNTGELFF
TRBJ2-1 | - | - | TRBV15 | TGTGCCACCAGCAGAGATCGGGACCCCCGGGGGAATGAGCAGTTCTTC | CATSRDRDPRGNEQFF
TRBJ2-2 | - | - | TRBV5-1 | TGCGCCAGCAGCCGGGGATGGGCGGATCTCGCCGGGGAGCTGTTTTTT | CASSRGWADLAGELFF
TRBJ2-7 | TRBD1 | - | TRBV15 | TGTGCCACCAGCCCCCGGGACAGGGATGTTCGCGAGCAGTACTTC | CATSPRDRDVREQYF
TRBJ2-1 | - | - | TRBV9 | TGTGCCAGCAGCCCAGGGTCAGCCTTCGATGAGCAGTTCTTC | CASSPGSAFDEQFF
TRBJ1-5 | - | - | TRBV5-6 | TGTGCCAGCAGCTGGGGGCGGGGATCCGGTCAGCCCCAGCATTTT | CASSWGRGSGQPQHF
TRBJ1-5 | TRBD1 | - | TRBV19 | TGTGCCAGCACACCGGACAGGGCTCCCAATCAGCCCCAGCATTTT | CASTPDRAPNQPQHF
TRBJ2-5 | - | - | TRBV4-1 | TGCGCCAGCAGCCCCGACGGGGCCGGTGGAGAGACCCAGTACTTC | CASSPDGAGGETQYF
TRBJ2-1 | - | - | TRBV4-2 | TGTGCCAGCAGCCAAGATGTGACTAGGGGCTACAATGAGCAGTTCTTC | CASSQDVTRGYNEQFF
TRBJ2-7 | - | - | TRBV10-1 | TGCGCCAGCAGTGATAGCGGTTATCGCTACGAGCAGTACTTC | CASSDSGYRYEQYF
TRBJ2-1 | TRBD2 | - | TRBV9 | TGTGCCAGCAGCGTAGTACCCCAGCGGGGGGACAATGAGCAGTTCTTC | CASSVVPQRGDNEQFF
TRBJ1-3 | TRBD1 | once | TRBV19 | TGTGCCAGTAGTGGAACAGGGGCCGGTCCTGGAAACACCATATATTTT | CASSGTGAGPGNTIYF
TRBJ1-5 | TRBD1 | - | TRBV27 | TGTGCCAGCAGTTCCCGGACAGGTGGACTTTCAGGGCAGCCCCAGCATTTT | CASSSRTGGLSGQPQHF
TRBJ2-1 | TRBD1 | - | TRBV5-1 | TGCGCCAGCAGCTTGGCCGGGACAGGTTACAATGAGCAGTTCTTC | CASSLAGTGYNEQFF
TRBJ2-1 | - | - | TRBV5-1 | TGCGCCAGCTTAGGAGGGGCCCAGGGGTTCAATGAGCAGTTCTTC | CASLGGAQGFNEQFF
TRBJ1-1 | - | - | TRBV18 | TGTGCCAGCTCACCACATCAGTACACTGAAGCTTTCTTT | CASSPHQYTEAFF
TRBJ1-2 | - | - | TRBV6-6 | TGTGCCAGCAGCCAAGGACGGGCCTTGGAGGGCTACACCTTC | CASSQGRALEGYTF
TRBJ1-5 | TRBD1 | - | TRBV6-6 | TGTGCCAGCAGTACCGGGACAGGGGGCAATCAGCCCCAGCATTTT | CASSTGTGGNQPQHF
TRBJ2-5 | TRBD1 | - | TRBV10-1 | TGCGCCAGCAGTGAGTCCCGGGGACAGGGGAGGAAAGAGACCCAGTACTTC | CASSESRGQGRKETQYF
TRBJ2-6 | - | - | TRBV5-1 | TGCGCCAGCAGGGATCCCTCTGGGGCCAACGTCCTGACTTTC | CASRDPSGANVLTF
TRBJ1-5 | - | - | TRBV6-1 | TGTGCCAGCAGTCATACATTTAGCAATCAGCCCCAGCATTTT | CASSHTFSNQPQHF
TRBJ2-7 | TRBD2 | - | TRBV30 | TGTGCCTGGAGGCCCAGCGGGAGGGCGGCATCCTACGAGCAGTACTTC | CAWRPSGRAASYEQYF
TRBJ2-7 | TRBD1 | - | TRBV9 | TGTGCCAGCAGCGTAGCTGGACAGGGGGCCTACGAGCAGTACTTC | CASSVAGQGAYEQYF
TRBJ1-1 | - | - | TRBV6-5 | TGTGCCAGCAGTTTAAGTTTTGGGGGCGGTGAAGCTTTCTTT | CASSLSFGGGEAFF
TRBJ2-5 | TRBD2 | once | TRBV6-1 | TGTGCCAGCAGTGAATCTGGGGGACTAGCGTCGTCATCAGAGACCCAGTACTTC | CASSESGGLASSSETQYF
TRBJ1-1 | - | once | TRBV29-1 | TGCAGCGTCCACACGGGCCTATGGACTGAAGCTTTCTTT | CSVHTGLWTEAFF
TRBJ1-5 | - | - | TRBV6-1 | TGTGCCAGCAAACGGACCTCCGGAGGGGATCAGCCCCAGCATTTT | CASKRTSGGDQPQHF
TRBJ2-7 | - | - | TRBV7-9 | TGTGCCAGCAGCTTGGAACAGAACTACGAGCAGTACTTC | CASSLEQNYEQYF
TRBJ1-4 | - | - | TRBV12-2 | TGTGCAAGTCGCTTAGCGAAGTCGTGGGTAAATGAAAAACTGTTTTTT | CASRLAKSWVNEKLFF
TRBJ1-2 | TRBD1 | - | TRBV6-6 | TGTGCCAGCAGCTCTACAGGGGTTATCTATGGCTACACCTTC | CASSSTGVIYGYTF
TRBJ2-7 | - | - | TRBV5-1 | TGCGCCAGCAGCTTGGCCGGGGACGGTTACGAGCAGTACTTC | CASSLAGDGYEQYF
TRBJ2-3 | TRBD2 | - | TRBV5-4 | TGTGCCAGCAGCTTGGAAGTCTGGCTAGCGGAAAGCACAGATACGCAGTATTTT | CASSLEVWLAESTDTQYF
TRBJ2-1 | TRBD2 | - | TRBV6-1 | TGTGCCAGCAGTGAAGGGGGGGGGTTACGCAATGAGCAGTTCTTC | CASSEGGGLRNEQFF
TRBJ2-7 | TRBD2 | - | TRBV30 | TGTGCCTGGAGTGTACTAGCGGGGGTCTCCTACGAGCAGTACTTC | CAWSVLAGVSYEQYF
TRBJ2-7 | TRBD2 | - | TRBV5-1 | TGCGCCAGCAGCACATTGGGGGCTAGCGGGAGTGTCTACGAGCAGTACTTC | CASSTLGASGSVYEQYF
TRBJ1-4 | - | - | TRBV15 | TGTGCCACCAGCAGAGATCGGGCAACTGAAAAACTGTTTTTT | CATSRDRATEKLFF
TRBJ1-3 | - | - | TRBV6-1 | TGTGCCAGCAGTGCCACCTGGATGGCTGGAAACACCATATATTTT | CASSATWMAGNTIYF